These T cell receptor beta chains were read from a single sample in a study of response to subunit inactivated influenza vaccine. TCRdb fed the RT-PCR reads into MiXCR, producing one record per CDR3 protein. Found here are hundreds of thousands of distinct CDR3 sequences, approximately 11% of them singletons; the top ten hold 12%. Sequenced here: PBMCs from blood, sampled roughly 47 days after vaccination. All receptors derive from a man aged 45-60 years who received an inactivated influenza vaccine. Each CDR3 is given with its conserved first and last residue. Fields, in order: CDR3 DNA, CDR3 protein, D gene, clone size, V gene, J gene. The D gene is left open where the match is weak. Clone size is given for some rows only: seen once, a few or many times, or a class if the clone is expanded.

CDR3nt: TGTGCCAGCAGCCAAGGTCTCGGACTAGCGGGTAACACAGATACGCAGTATTTT; CDR3aa: CASSQGLGLAGNTDTQYF; d_gene: TRBD2; abundance: few; v_gene: TRBV4-2; j_gene: TRBJ2-3
CDR3nt: TGTGCCAGCGTGGGGGCATTCCAAGAGACCCAGTACTTC; CDR3aa: CASVGAFQETQYF; d_gene: NA; abundance: many; v_gene: TRBV7-9; j_gene: TRBJ2-5
CDR3nt: TGCAGTGCTAGAGATCTCGCTAGCGGGTACAGCTCCTACAATGAGCAGTTCTTC; CDR3aa: CSARDLASGYSSYNEQFF; d_gene: TRBD2; abundance: NA; v_gene: TRBV20-1; j_gene: TRBJ2-1
CDR3nt: TGTGCCAGCAGTACACCCCGGGACAGGGGGATGTATGAGCAGTTCTTC; CDR3aa: CASSTPRDRGMYEQFF; d_gene: TRBD1; abundance: NA; v_gene: TRBV6-2/TRBV6-3; j_gene: TRBJ2-1
CDR3nt: TGTGCCAGCAGCTTAATCGGTACAGAGACCCAGTACTTC; CDR3aa: CASSLIGTETQYF; d_gene: NA; abundance: NA; v_gene: TRBV7-9; j_gene: TRBJ2-5
CDR3nt: TGTGCCAGTAGACTAGACAGGGGTGGCTACAATGAGCAGTTCTTC; CDR3aa: CASRLDRGGYNEQFF; d_gene: TRBD1; abundance: NA; v_gene: TRBV19; j_gene: TRBJ2-1
CDR3nt: TGTGCCAGCAGTCACTACGGTGCTAGCACAGATACGCAGTATTTT; CDR3aa: CASSHYGASTDTQYF; d_gene: NA; abundance: many; v_gene: TRBV6-5; j_gene: TRBJ2-3
CDR3nt: TGCAGCGTTGAATTCTCCTCGACCGAGACCCAGTACTTC; CDR3aa: CSVEFSSTETQYF; d_gene: NA; abundance: few; v_gene: TRBV29-1; j_gene: TRBJ2-5
CDR3nt: TGTGCCATCAGTCCCAGGGGGGTAACGACAGATACGCAGTATTTT; CDR3aa: CAISPRGVTTDTQYF; d_gene: NA; abundance: NA; v_gene: TRBV10-3; j_gene: TRBJ2-3
CDR3nt: TGTGCCAGCAGTAAAAGACAGGGGAAAGAGACCCAGTACTTC; CDR3aa: CASSKRQGKETQYF; d_gene: TRBD1; abundance: many; v_gene: TRBV28; j_gene: TRBJ2-5
CDR3nt: TGTGCCAGCAGCTTCCGGGACAACCATGGCTACACCTTC; CDR3aa: CASSFRDNHGYTF; d_gene: NA; abundance: NA; v_gene: TRBV7-8; j_gene: TRBJ1-2
CDR3nt: TGCAGCGTTGTTCAGCGGGGGGGCCAAGATACGCAGTATTTT; CDR3aa: CSVVQRGGQDTQYF; d_gene: TRBD2; abundance: few; v_gene: TRBV29-1; j_gene: TRBJ2-3
CDR3nt: TGCGCCAGCAGCTTGGAGGCGTCCATGAACACTGAAGCTTTCTTT; CDR3aa: CASSLEASMNTEAFF; d_gene: NA; abundance: few; v_gene: TRBV5-1; j_gene: TRBJ1-1
CDR3nt: TGCGCCAGCAGTCCCAGGGGGGAGAACACTGAAGCTTTCTTT; CDR3aa: CASSPRGENTEAFF; d_gene: TRBD1; abundance: many; v_gene: TRBV10-2; j_gene: TRBJ1-1
CDR3nt: TGTGCCAGCAGTGAAAGGGTCCGAAAAGGCCCCAAGACCCAGTACTTC; CDR3aa: CASSERVRKGPKTQYF; d_gene: NA; abundance: many; v_gene: TRBV6-4; j_gene: TRBJ2-5
CDR3nt: TGTGCCAGTGCGTGGGGACAGTTACAAGAGACCCAGTACTTC; CDR3aa: CASAWGQLQETQYF; d_gene: TRBD1; abundance: NA; v_gene: TRBV19; j_gene: TRBJ2-5
CDR3nt: TGTGCCAGCAGTGAAGTCGGGACAGGTTACAATGAGCAGTTCTTC; CDR3aa: CASSEVGTGYNEQFF; d_gene: TRBD1; abundance: few; v_gene: TRBV25-1; j_gene: TRBJ2-1
CDR3nt: TGTGCCAGCAGAGGGACAGGGGAGAACATTCAGTACTTC; CDR3aa: CASRGTGENIQYF; d_gene: TRBD1; abundance: many; v_gene: TRBV12-3/TRBV12-4; j_gene: TRBJ2-4
CDR3nt: TGCGCCAGCAGCTTGCGGGGGGACATTCAGTACTTC; CDR3aa: CASSLRGDIQYF; d_gene: TRBD2; abundance: many; v_gene: TRBV5-1; j_gene: TRBJ2-4
CDR3nt: TGTGCCAGCAACCTATACACGGCCGGGGAGCTGTTTTTT; CDR3aa: CASNLYTAGELFF; d_gene: NA; abundance: few; v_gene: TRBV21-1; j_gene: TRBJ2-2
CDR3nt: TGTGCCAGCAGCCCTAGCGGGCCCCGGGAGACCCAGTACTTC; CDR3aa: CASSPSGPRETQYF; d_gene: TRBD2; abundance: few; v_gene: TRBV12-3/TRBV12-4; j_gene: TRBJ2-5
CDR3nt: TGCGCCAGCAGCTTCCCTCAGGGTCGGGCTTACAATGAGCAGTTCTTC; CDR3aa: CASSFPQGRAYNEQFF; d_gene: NA; abundance: NA; v_gene: TRBV5-1; j_gene: TRBJ2-1
CDR3nt: TGTGCCAGCAGCTTAGAGGTTAACTATGGCTACACCTTC; CDR3aa: CASSLEVNYGYTF; d_gene: NA; abundance: many; v_gene: TRBV7-2; j_gene: TRBJ1-2
CDR3nt: TGTGCCAGCAGCTTAAACGGAGAGCGAGAGACCCAGTACTTC; CDR3aa: CASSLNGERETQYF; d_gene: NA; abundance: few; v_gene: TRBV7-6; j_gene: TRBJ2-5
CDR3nt: TGTGCCAGCAGCGGAGCAGCGTATTCACCCCTCCACTTT; CDR3aa: CASSGAAYSPLHF; d_gene: NA; abundance: few; v_gene: TRBV11-2; j_gene: TRBJ1-6
CDR3nt: TGCGCCAGCAGCCAAGAGGCAACAGGCTATGGCTACACCTTC; CDR3aa: CASSQEATGYGYTF; d_gene: NA; abundance: few; v_gene: TRBV4-3; j_gene: TRBJ1-2
CDR3nt: TGTGCCAGCAGCTACGCAGGGGCAGATACGCAGTATTTT; CDR3aa: CASSYAGADTQYF; d_gene: NA; abundance: many; v_gene: TRBV5-6; j_gene: TRBJ2-3